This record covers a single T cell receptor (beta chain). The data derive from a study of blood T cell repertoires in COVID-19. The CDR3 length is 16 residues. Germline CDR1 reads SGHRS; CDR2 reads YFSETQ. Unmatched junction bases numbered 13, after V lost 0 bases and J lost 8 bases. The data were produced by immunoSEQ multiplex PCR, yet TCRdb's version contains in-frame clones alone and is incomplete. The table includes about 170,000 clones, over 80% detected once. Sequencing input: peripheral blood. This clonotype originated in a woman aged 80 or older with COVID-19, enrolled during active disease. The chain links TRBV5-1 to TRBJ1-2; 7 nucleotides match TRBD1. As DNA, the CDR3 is TGCGCCAGCAGCTTGGGAGGGACAGCCCTTGGTGGAGGCTACACCTTC. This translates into CASSLGGTALGGGYTF.